The T cell receptor (beta chain) under discussion was sequenced for a study of T cell repertoires in cytomegalovirus infection. Study-level background: The authors used CMV epitopes that were HLA-C-restricted (recently identified) and HLA-B-restricted (well studied).

A note on this clonotype: Its antigen is unidentified.

Germline-derived CDR1 and CDR2 are SGHVS and FNYEAQ. Trimming took 4 bases from V and 13 from J, leaving 8 bases between them. The length of the CDR3 is 10 residues. Study results and limitations: HLA-C-restricted CMV-specific TCR beta clonotypes prevailed in the ex vivo response. The study identified carriers of CMV plus the relevant HLA from cumulative public TCR beta family frequency.

TCRdb used MiXCR to reprocess the reads, holding one entry per CDR3 protein. The sample has a few hundred thousand distinct CDR3 sequences, less than 25% seen once. This receptor was taken from a human donor in good health (CMV status not recorded). Some clones in this sample may be carry-over from other donors' samples. This chain uses TRBV7-6 with TRBJ2-1, with D unresolved. This material consisted of cultured PBMCs, taken from culture after CMV antigen stimulation. CDR3 sequence (DNA): TGTGCCAGCAGCTCCATGGTCCAGTTCTTC. Translating it yields CASSSMVQFF.